The sequence of this T cell receptor beta chain was determined in a study of shared clonotypes between healthy human individuals. General study results and limits: Naive CD4 clonotypes overlapped across several donors at 4.5% to 5.5%.

A word on this clone: Its antigen is as yet unknown.

CDR1 is SGHAT, CDR2 FQNNGV, per germline. This CDR3 comprises 12 residues. V lost 8 bases and J 2 bases, leaving 9 bases between the germline ends. The assay ran at deep level. Authors' processing steps: There were no quality scores in the junction-only immunoSEQ sequences, so filtering differed. The protocol was immunoSEQ multiplex PCR, while the TCRdb copy is restricted to in-frame clones and leaves out a portion. V and J calls and clone size are as listed in that table; D and trimming were resolved from the DNA. Of some 1.5 million clones listed, around 97% are singletons. The sample taken for sequencing was naive CD4+ T cells sorted from blood. Specified subset: CD45RA+ positively selected. This sequence joins TRBV11-2 and TRBJ1-2; D call uncertain. This receptor was taken from a young man in good health. CDR3 sequence: CASGVGNYGYTF. DNA for the CDR3: TGTGCCAGCGGGGTCGGAAACTATGGCTACACCTTC.